Below are 17 T cell receptor beta chains sequenced from a single sample in a study of T cell responses to AZD1222 COVID-19 vaccine. Here immunoSEQ multiplex PCR was the method, and the copy in TCRdb shows in-frame clones only, minus some. The repertoire holds approximately 110,000 clones, roughly 89% seen once, with almost 4.5% in the top ten. The source was peripheral blood, collected on day 0 of AZD1222 vaccination. Every receptor here comes from an adult in good health.

The chain recombines TRBV6-1 with TRBJ1-6, with D hard to call. Per germline, CDR1 MNHNS and CDR2 SASEGT. The ends were cut back, 2 bases at V and 11 bases at J, with 16 bases in the middle. This CDR3 region has 15 residues. The CDR3 nucleotides are TGTGCCAGCAGTGAATCACGAGGGTTTGTGGCACCCCTCCACTTT. It yields the protein CASSESRGFVAPLHF.

J is TRBJ2-3 and V is TRBV19; D gene uncertain. The CDR3 extends over 12 amino acids. Germline-derived CDR1 and CDR2 are LNHDA and SQIVND (reference sequence). V shed 3 bases and J shed 4 bases, with 5 bases lying between them. CDR3 sequence: CASSMVADTQYF. The CDR3 coding sequence is TGTGCCAGTAGTATGGTGGCAGATACGCAGTATTTT.

The chain couples TRBV5-8 to TRBJ1-5, with D possibly matching TRBD1 (5 bases). V was trimmed by 4 bases and J by 9 bases, leaving 17 bases between them. The CDR3 is 14 residues long. The germline V gene has CDR1 SGHTS and CDR2 YDEGEE. The CDR3 DNA is TGTGCCAGCAGCCTGCCAGGGACCCTGGGGCCCCAGCATTTT. Translation gives CASSLPGTLGPQHF.

V usage is TRBV5-1 and J usage is TRBJ1-6; 10 positions match TRBD1. The length of the CDR3 is 15 residues. Trimming at V came to 4 bases and at J to 7 bases, leaving 5 bases not matched to a gene. Germline values: CDR1 SGHRS, CDR2 YFSETQ. The CDR3 spells CASSPDRGRNSPLHF. CDR3 in DNA: TGCGCCAGCAGCCCGGACAGGGGGAGGAATTCACCCCTCCACTTT.

The CDR3: CASSVVSGSYNEQFF. In DNA, the CDR3 is TGTGCCAGCAGCGTAGTCAGCGGCTCCTACAATGAGCAGTTCTTC. The chain couples TRBV9 to TRBJ2-1; weak D call: TRBD2 (5 bases). The V gene's germline CDR1 is SGDLS and CDR2 YYNGEE. The CDR3 contains 15 residues. Trimming took off 0 bases at V and 0 bases at J, with 7 bases between the two ends. Complete variable domain (other parts from reference TRBV9 and TRBJ2-1): DSGVTQTPKHLITATGQRVTLRCSPRSGDLSVYWYQQSLDQGLQFLIQYYNGEERAKGNILERFSAQQFPDLHSELNLSSLELGDSALYFCASSVVSGSYNEQFFGPGTRLTVL.

V usage is TRBV18 and J usage is TRBJ2-7; D remains unclear. This CDR3 comprises 15 residues. V was trimmed by 2 bases and J by 1 base, leaving 12 bases between them. The germline V gene has CDR1 KGHSH and CDR2 LQKENI. CDR3 nucleotides: TGTGCCAGCTCACCATTTCCGACCGAATCCTACGAGCAGTACTTC. Encoded protein: CASSPFPTESYEQYF.

This clone was counted only a few times. The gene calls are TRBV2 and TRBJ2-3, with 8 positions matching TRBD2. The CDR3 length is 11 residues. Germline CDR1 and CDR2: SNHLY and FYNNEI. After removal of 9 bases from V and 9 bases from J, the junction contained 5 bases not matched to a gene. The CDR3, as DNA: TGTGCCAGAAGAATAGCGGGGACGCAGTATTTT. Translating gives CARRIAGTQYF.

The J gene is TRBJ1-1, the V gene TRBV19, with D hard to call. The CDR3 consists of 15 residues. The germline gives CDR1 LNHDA, CDR2 SQIVND (reference sequence). Trimming removed 4 bases from V and 3 bases from J, with 15 bases in between. The CDR3 is CASSTSGSLYTEAFF. CDR3 nucleotide sequence: TGTGCCAGTAGTACCTCGGGTTCCCTGTACACTGAAGCTTTCTTT.

Comment on this clone: The same CDR3 can be traced to other DNA sequences in this sample. The rearrangement joins TRBV7-9 to TRBJ1-1; the D is unclear. V lost 8 bases to trimming and J lost 1 base, with 8 bases between them. CDR1 is SEHNR, CDR2 FQNEAQ, per germline (reference sequence). This CDR3 is built from 12 residues. The CDR3 here is CASSRGNTEAFF. In nucleotides, the CDR3 is TGTGCCAGCTCAAGAGGGAACACTGAAGCTTTCTTT.

This rearrangement joins TRBV9 to TRBJ1-6; D unresolved. Germline V lookup: CDR1 SGDLS, CDR2 YYNGEE. Trimming removed 3 bases from V and 10 bases from J, with 17 bases in between. This CDR3 contains 15 residues. CDR3 bases: TGTGCCAGCAGCGCTGACCTATTACAGCCGTCACCCCTCCACTTT. Translation gives CASSADLLQPSPLHF.

The chain recombines TRBV3-1 (or the pseudogene TRBV3-2) with TRBJ2-7; D is ambiguous. The CDR3 runs 14 residues. Deletions cut 0 bases from V and 0 bases from J, with 6 bases between. Germline loops: CDR1 LGHDT, CDR2 YNNKEL (reference sequence). This chain's CDR3 is CASSQDYLSYEQYF. DNA of the CDR3: TGTGCCAGCAGCCAAGACTACCTCTCCTACGAGCAGTACTTC.

V is TRBV18 and J is TRBJ1-2; no firm D call. Germline V lookup: CDR1 KGHSH, CDR2 LQKENI. V was cut by 3 bases and J by 4 bases, with 12 bases left in between. The CDR3 spans 14 residues. DNA of the CDR3: TGTGCCAGCTCACCTAGCCCCGAAATCTATGGCTACACCTTC. This gives the protein CASSPSPEIYGYTF.

The J gene is TRBJ2-7, the V gene TRBV5-5, with D possibly TRBD2 on 6 matching bases. Germline-derived CDR1 and CDR2 are SGHKS and YYEKEE (reference sequence). Trimming stripped 6 bases from V and 3 bases from J, with 13 bases between. The CDR3 runs 13 residues. This CDR3 reads CASTTVGGYEQYF. DNA for the CDR3: TGTGCCAGCACCACCGTGGGGGGCTACGAGCAGTACTTC.

The V and J genes are TRBV4-1 and TRBJ2-2; D is ambiguous. Looked up from germline, CDR1 is MGHRA and CDR2 is YSYEKL. Between the trimmed V and J ends, which lost 5 bases and 0 bases, there was a span of 7 bases. The CDR3 length is 14 residues. CDR3 sequence: CASSGVTNTGELFF. The CDR3 DNA is TGCGCCAGCAGCGGGGTAACGAACACCGGGGAGCTGTTTTTT.

The V and J genes are TRBV1 and TRBJ2-7; TRBD2 is the table's D call and was not checked against the DNA. TRBV1 represents a pseudogene. The CDR3 covers 16 residues. CDR3 residues: CTSSQHGTSFFYEQYF. CDR3 bases: TGCACCAGCAGCCAACACGGGACTAGTTTTTTCTACGAGCAGTACTTC.

This clone was observed a single time. The genes are TRBV6-5 and TRBJ1-5; the D gene is possibly TRBD1 (5 bases). The CDR3 loop spans 13 amino acids. V was cut by 4 bases and J by 7 bases, with 11 bases left in between. Germline assignment: CDR1 MNHEY and CDR2 SVGAGI. The CDR3 region has the DNA TGTGCCAGCAGTTTTGGGGGTAGCCAGCCCCAGCATTTT. It is translated as CASSFGGSQPQHF.

This sequence joins TRBV5-1 and TRBJ1-2, with 7 bases aligning to TRBD1. Per germline, CDR1 SGHRS and CDR2 YFSETQ. The CDR3 is 14 amino acids. J gave up 8 bases and V 0 bases, and 7 bases lay outside the gene matches. As DNA, the CDR3 is TGCGCCAGCAGCTTGGGGACAGGAGCAGAAGGCTACACCTTC. Its protein is CASSLGTGAEGYTF. The full variable domain, in which reference TRBV5-1 and TRBJ1-2 provide the parts outside the CDR3, is KAGVTQTPRYLIKTRGQQVTLSCSPISGHRSVSWYQQTPGQGLQFLFEYFSETQRNKGNFPGRFSGRQFSNSRSEMNVSTLELGDSALYLCASSLGTGAEGYTFGSGTRLTVV.